This T cell receptor beta chain was found in a study of OX40 agonist ivuxolimab in advanced cancers. Turning to the study itself: Partial responses occurred in Three dose-escalation patients, one with hepatocellular carcinoma and two with cutaneous melanoma.

Assay used: immunoSEQ multiplex PCR; TCRdb lists only in-frame clones, some missing. The sample records 68,000 or so clones, around four fifths being singletons. This clone was counted only a few times. Its antigen is not known. Study-level results: Low levels of normalized T-cell clonal expansion also appeared in some nonresponders. Mean expanded clone counts were higher in CD8+ than CD4+ T cells.

Sequencing used CD4+ or CD8+ T cells sorted from blood, obtained in a trial of the OX40 agonist ivuxolimab. This sequence was found in an adult with an advanced solid tumor such as melanoma, head and neck, liver or kidney cancer.

The DNA of the CDR3 is TGTGCCAGCGCGGTATACAATGAGCAGTTCTTC. It translates to CASAVYNEQFF. The rearrangement uses TRBV2 and TRBJ2-1; the D is unclear. Germline V gene lookup returns CDR1 SNHLY and CDR2 FYNNEI. The CDR3 has 11 amino acids. V lost 8 bases, J lost 4 bases, and 6 bases lay in between.